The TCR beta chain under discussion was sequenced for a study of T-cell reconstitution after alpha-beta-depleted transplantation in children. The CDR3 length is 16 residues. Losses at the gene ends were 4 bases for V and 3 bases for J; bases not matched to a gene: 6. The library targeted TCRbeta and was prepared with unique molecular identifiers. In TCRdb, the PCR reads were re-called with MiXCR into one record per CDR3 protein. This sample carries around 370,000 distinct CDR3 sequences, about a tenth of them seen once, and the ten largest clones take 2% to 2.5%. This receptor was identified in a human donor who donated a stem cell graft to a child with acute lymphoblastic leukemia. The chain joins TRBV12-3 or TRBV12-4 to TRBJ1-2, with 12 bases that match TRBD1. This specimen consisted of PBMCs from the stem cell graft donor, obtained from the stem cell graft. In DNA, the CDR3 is TGTGCCAGCAGTTGGGGACAGGGGGCCGCTGACTATGGCTACACCTTC. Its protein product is CASSWGQGAADYGYTF.